This T cell receptor (beta chain) was obtained from a study of T cell repertoires in cytomegalovirus infection. Whole-study context: Signatures in public TCR beta sequences pointed to both CMV infection and matching HLA type. The study's findings and limits: Adding up the frequency of public TCR beta families identified people who carried CMV plus the relevant HLA. The ex vivo response was dominated by HLA-C-restricted CMV-specific TCR beta clonotypes.

This CDR3 contains 14 residues. Between the trimmed V and J ends, which lost 0 bases and 6 bases, there was a span of 11 bases. Germline lookup yields CDR1 SGHTA and CDR2 FQGNSA. This clonotype showed up many times. Its antigen is currently unknown. TCRdb passed the reads through MiXCR, listing each CDR3 protein once. Of 150,000 to 200,000 distinct CDR3 sequences listed, about 15% are singletons. V is TRBV7-2 and J is TRBJ1-2; unclear D gene. The sequenced sample consisted of PBMCs. This sequence was found in a human donor in good health (CMV status not recorded). Some clones in this sample may be carry-over from other donors' samples. The CDR3 spells CASSLARPENGYTF. The CDR3 DNA reads as TGTGCCAGCAGCTTAGCTCGGCCTGAGAATGGCTACACCTTC.